This record looks at one TCR beta chain sequence and its context. What it binds is unknown. With the Oncomine TCR Beta short-read assay, DNA from cultured CD4+ T cells was sequenced. Researchers extracted genomic DNA from CD4+ T cells that had been cultured. Using its own MiXCR run on the PCR reads, TCRdb lists one record per CDR3 protein. The repertoire holds more than 9,500 distinct CDR3 sequences, with 20% as singletons. The CDR3 extends over 16 amino acids. Germline lookup yields CDR1 KGHSH and CDR2 LQKENI. Trimming took 3 bases from V and 4 from J; bases not matched to a gene: 11. This entry is derived from a study of vaccination and CD4 T cells after COVID-19. Across the study: Vaccinees got either two BNT162b2 doses or two mRNA-1273 doses.

Regarding the study as a whole: In convalescent patients, a median about 90% of post-vaccine SARS-CoV-2-reactive clones appeared only after vaccination.

Indicated treatment: roughly ten-day PBMC culture with coronavirus spike peptide pools or control peptides (ViraFEST assay). The V call is TRBV18, the J call TRBJ1-1; 7 nucleotides line up with TRBD1. The source was CD4+ T cells from blood, cultured in vitro, collected before SARS-CoV-2 vaccination. The sequence derives from a human donor who received a COVID-19 vaccine. The CDR3 DNA is TGTGCCAGCTCACCCAGACAGGGCTCCCAGGGCACTGAAGCTTTCTTT. It encodes CASSPRQGSQGTEAFF.